Described below is a single T cell receptor beta chain sequence and its context. Its antigen is undetermined. Repertoires were generated with immunoSEQ multiplex PCR, while TCRdb's copy carries only in-frame clones and drops some. The table lists more than 150,000 clones, 84% of them singletons. This entry is derived from a study of cytomegalovirus exposure and HLA in healthy donors. Study information: Per a later analysis, the roughly 680 first-cohort and 100 to 150 validation repertoires shared one platform. General study points: The classifier, whose performance was assessed in both the original and validation cohorts, reportedly diagnosed cytomegalovirus status with high specificity and sensitivity. Cytomegalovirus association was assigned to more than 150 TCR beta chains.

These donors were members of the approximately 110-subject validation cohort, a group separate from the approximately 670-subject first cohort. Trimming left V 6 bases short and J 12 bases short, with 15 bases between. This CDR3 region has 12 residues. CDR1 and CDR2 from the germline V gene are SNHLY and FYNNEI. The receptor was isolated from a man in his late teens or twenties in good health and CMV-seropositive. The specimen sequenced was PBMCs. The chain joins TRBV2 to TRBJ2-1, with D possibly TRBD2 on 5 matching bases. The CDR3 DNA is TGTGCCAGCAGCGCGGGCGGTCTTGGGCAGTTCTTC. It translates to CASSAGGLGQFF.